One sample yielded the 24 T cell receptor beta chains listed below, sequenced in a study of blood T cell repertoires in COVID-19. Measured with immunoSEQ multiplex PCR; TCRdb has only the in-frame clones, and not every one. The table shows 90,000 to 130,000 clones, with 71% occurring only once. Input material: peripheral blood. These receptors all come from a woman between 40 and 50 years old with acute or convalescent COVID-19.

This clone has only a few counts. The chain recombines TRBV18 with TRBJ2-5, with a possible D match to TRBD1 (6 bases). The V end was cut by 6 bases, the J end by 5 bases, with 16 bases between. Germline V CDR1 and CDR2: KGHSH, LQKENI. CDR3 length: 14 residues. The CDR3, as DNA: TGTGCCAGCTCCTTATCAAGGGGGAAGGAGACCCAGTACTTC. Translated, it gives CASSLSRGKETQYF.

This clone appeared a single time. CDR3 sequence reads: CASSFWDRLITGELFF. The CDR3 bases are TGTGCCAGCAGTTTTTGGGACAGGCTTATTACCGGGGAGCTGTTTTTT. The rearrangement links TRBV27 to TRBJ2-2; TRBD1 matches at 8 bases. This CDR3 contains 16 residues. Germline-derived CDR1 and CDR2 are MNHEY and SMNVEV (reference sequence). Unmatched junction bases numbered 8, after V lost 3 bases and J lost 5 bases.

The chain is built from TRBV5-1 and TRBJ2-5; perhaps TRBD1 as D (5 bases). V was trimmed by 7 bases and J by 5 bases, leaving 15 bases between them. The CDR3 extends over 13 amino acids. CDR1 SGHRS and CDR2 YFSETQ come from the germline V gene. The CDR3: CASYTGIGETQYF. In DNA, the CDR3 is TGCGCCAGCTATACAGGCATTGGGGAGACCCAGTACTTC.

CDR3 protein: CASSTGNQPQHF. Here the CDR3 DNA reads TGTGCCAGCAGCACAGGGAATCAGCCCCAGCATTTT. V is TRBV28 and J is TRBJ1-5, with D maybe TRBD1 (6 bases). Germline CDR1 and CDR2: MDHEN and SYDVKM. Trimming shortened V by 6 bases and J by 4 bases, and 7 bases separated the two germline ends. The CDR3 loop spans 12 amino acids.

The chain couples TRBV7-2 to TRBJ1-6; D possibly corresponds to TRBD1 (6 bases). The CDR3 is made up of 15 amino acids. Looked up from germline, CDR1 is SGHTA and CDR2 is FQGNSA. V shed 4 bases and J shed 8 bases, with 15 bases lying between them. The CDR3 loop reads CASSSDVGADSPLHF. CDR3 DNA: TGTGCCAGCAGCTCCGACGTGGGGGCCGATTCACCCCTCCACTTT.

The V call is TRBV19, the J call TRBJ2-5, with TRBD2 matching 8 bases. This CDR3 is 15 amino acids long. Germline V CDR1 and CDR2: LNHDA, SQIVND (reference sequence). J was trimmed by 4 bases and V by 5 bases; bases with no gene match: 9. CDR3 protein: CASSLGLGGGETQYF. The CDR3 coding sequence is TGTGCCAGTAGTCTAGGTCTCGGGGGGGGAGAGACCCAGTACTTC.

V is TRBV7-8 and J is TRBJ1-5; D remains unclear. V was trimmed by 2 bases and J by 9 bases, leaving 17 bases between them. Germline CDR1 and CDR2: SGHVS and FQNEAQ. The CDR3 is made up of 15 amino acids. CDR3 sequence: CASSLLASDTWPQHF. The CDR3 DNA reads TGTGCCAGCAGCTTACTGGCGTCCGACACTTGGCCCCAGCATTTT.

V is TRBV28 and J is TRBJ1-6; D gene uncertain. Germline V gene sequence: CDR1 MDHEN, CDR2 SYDVKM. The CDR3 has 15 amino acids. The V end lost 6 bases, the J end lost 1 base, and 10 bases lay between the germline ends. The CDR3 spells CASRPVISYNSPLHF. The CDR3 coding sequence is TGTGCCAGCAGGCCGGTGATTTCCTATAATTCACCCCTCCACTTT.

The CDR3 loop reads CASTSGTVANTGELFF. For the CDR3, the DNA is TGTGCCAGCACCTCCGGGACAGTTGCTAACACCGGGGAGCTGTTTTTT. The gene calls are TRBV9 and TRBJ2-2; 7 nucleotides line up with TRBD1. V trimming: 6 bases; J trimming: 2 bases; junction bases outside the gene matches: 10. The CDR3 has 16 residues. Germline values: CDR1 SGDLS, CDR2 YYNGEE.

The gene calls are TRBV3-1 (or the pseudogene TRBV3-2) and TRBJ1-5, with TRBD1 matching 7 bases. CDR1 LGHDT and CDR2 YNNKEL come from the germline V gene (reference sequence). This CDR3 comprises 14 residues. After removal of 5 bases from V and 4 bases from J, the junction contained 5 bases not matched to a gene. For the CDR3, the DNA is TGTGCCAGCAGCGAGACAGGGAATAATCAGCCCCAGCATTTT. As protein: CASSETGNNQPQHF.

The chain couples TRBV11-2 to TRBJ1-1; no clear D gene. The CDR3 consists of 11 residues. The germline V and J ends were trimmed by 5 bases and 2 bases, with 3 bases remaining between them. From germline, CDR1 is SGHAT and CDR2 FQNNGV. In DNA form, the CDR3 reads TGTGCCAGCAGCCAAAACACTGAAGCTTTCTTT. Its translation is CASSQNTEAFF.

This chain links TRBV3-1 (or the pseudogene TRBV3-2) with TRBJ2-7; 10 bases are shared with TRBD1. Germline CDR1 is LGHDT and CDR2 is YNNKEL (reference sequence). The CDR3 loop spans 16 amino acids. Germline trimming cut 4 bases from V and 7 bases from J; bases unmatched to any gene: 13. CDR3 protein: CASSRPSGQGFGEQYF. As DNA, the CDR3 is TGTGCCAGCAGCCGTCCGTCGGGACAGGGGTTCGGGGAGCAGTACTTC.

The rearrangement links TRBV4-1 to TRBJ1-2; D gene unclear. The V end lost 1 base, the J end lost 4 bases, and 7 bases lay between the germline ends. This CDR3 contains 13 residues. From germline, CDR1 is MGHRA and CDR2 YSYEKL. CDR3 in amino acids: CASSQVQSYGYTF. CDR3 bases: TGCGCCAGCAGCCAAGTACAGTCCTATGGCTACACCTTC.

The CDR3 DNA reads TGTGCCAGCAGCCAAGTGGCGGGTGGCACTGAAGCTTTCTTT. Translated, it gives CASSQVAGGTEAFF. The chain joins TRBV3-1 (or the pseudogene TRBV3-2) to TRBJ1-1, with D uncertain. The CDR3 has 14 residues. In germline, CDR1 is LGHDT, CDR2 YNNKEL (reference sequence). Trimming took off 1 base at V and 4 bases at J, with 10 bases between the two ends.

The V and J genes are TRBV5-1 and TRBJ1-2; D unresolved. Germline loops: CDR1 SGHRS, CDR2 YFSETQ. The ends were cut back, 2 bases at V and 8 bases at J, with 13 bases in the middle. The CDR3 spans 13 residues. CDR3 protein: CASSLNREEGYTF. CDR3 nucleotide sequence: TGCGCCAGCAGCTTAAACCGGGAGGAGGGCTACACCTTC. Looking up the rest from reference TRBV5-1 and TRBJ1-2 gives the full variable domain: KAGVTQTPRYLIKTRGQQVTLSCSPISGHRSVSWYQQTPGQGLQFLFEYFSETQRNKGNFPGRFSGRQFSNSRSEMNVSTLELGDSALYLCASSLNREEGYTFGSGTRLTVV.

The chain combines TRBV10-3 with TRBJ2-7; 7 bases line up with TRBD1. The germline gives CDR1 ENHRY, CDR2 SYGVKD. V was clipped by 10 bases and J by 7 bases; unmatched bases: 13. This CDR3 region has 13 residues. CDR3 protein: CASTTGPAREQYF. CDR3 sequence (DNA): TGTGCCAGCACGACAGGGCCCGCGCGGGAGCAGTACTTC.

The V call is TRBV6-5, the J call TRBJ2-2; D may be TRBD2 (5 bases). The V gene's germline CDR1 is MNHEY and CDR2 SVGAGI. The CDR3 totals 12 residues. V lost 8 bases and J 5 bases, leaving 9 bases between the germline ends. The DNA of the CDR3 is TGTGCCAGCCGTCGGAGGACCGGGGAGCTGTTTTTT. It translates to CASRRRTGELFF.

The chain uses TRBV7-9 and TRBJ1-2; D call uncertain. CDR1 is SEHNR and CDR2 is FQNEAQ in the germline V gene (reference sequence). The V end was cut by 5 bases, the J end by 8 bases, with 15 bases between. CDR3 length: 13 amino acids. As DNA, the CDR3 is TGTGCCAGCAGCCCGAGCGGACCGGGGGGCTACACCTTC. Translated: CASSPSGPGGYTF.

The chain carries TRBV12-5 and TRBJ2-5; D is ambiguous. CDR1 LGHNT and CDR2 FRNRAP come from the germline V gene. This CDR3 is 13 amino acids long. V was cut by 5 bases and J by 3 bases, with 10 bases left in between. The CDR3 is CASGLRPEETQYF. The CDR3 nucleotides are TGTGCTAGTGGTCTCAGGCCGGAAGAGACCCAGTACTTC.

V usage is TRBV19 and J usage is TRBJ2-7, with TRBD1 matching over 7 bases. V was pared by 6 bases and J by 2 bases, with 13 bases of the junction left unmatched. CDR1 LNHDA and CDR2 SQIVND come from the germline V gene (reference sequence). This CDR3 is 16 amino acids long. This CDR3 reads CASSPDLGQGAYEQYF. The CDR3 DNA follows: TGTGCCAGTAGCCCCGATCTGGGGCAGGGGGCCTACGAGCAGTACTTC.

CDR3 nucleotide sequence: TGTGCCTGCCAAAGTGCAGCGAGTTATTCACCCCTCCACTTT. Translation: CACQSAASYSPLHF. The V and J genes are TRBV30 and TRBJ1-6; D call uncertain. CDR1 is GTSNPN and CDR2 is SVGIG in the germline V gene (reference sequence). The CDR3 totals 14 residues. V was trimmed by 6 bases and J by 8 bases, leaving 17 bases between them.

This clone was seen once. The V and J genes are TRBV15 and TRBJ2-7; 11 bases agree with TRBD2. The CDR3 length is 15 residues. The germline CDR1 and CDR2 sequences are LNHNV and YYDKDF (reference sequence). Trimming at V came to 6 bases and at J to 3 bases, leaving 7 bases not matched to a gene. CDR3 DNA: TGTGCCACCAGTTTAGGGACTAGCGGAAACTACGAGCAGTACTTC. This codes for CATSLGTSGNYEQYF.

The genes are TRBV7-3 and TRBJ1-1; D gene uncertain. The CDR3 runs to 13 residues. V was cut by 0 bases and J by 11 bases, with 13 bases left in between. CDR1 is SGHTA and CDR2 is FQGTGA in the germline V gene. CDR3: CASSLTGSSEAFF. CDR3 nucleotide sequence: TGTGCCAGCAGCTTAACCGGGTCCAGCGAGGCTTTCTTT.

In nucleotides, the CDR3 is TGTGCCAGTTGCCGGGACACGATTTGGGGTGAGCAGTTCTTC. It yields the protein CASCRDTIWGEQFF. The rearrangement uses TRBV27 and TRBJ2-1, with D possibly matching TRBD1 (6 bases). Germline V gives CDR1 MNHEY, CDR2 SMNVEV (reference sequence). This CDR3 contains 14 residues. V was trimmed by 9 bases and J by 9 bases, leaving 21 bases between them.